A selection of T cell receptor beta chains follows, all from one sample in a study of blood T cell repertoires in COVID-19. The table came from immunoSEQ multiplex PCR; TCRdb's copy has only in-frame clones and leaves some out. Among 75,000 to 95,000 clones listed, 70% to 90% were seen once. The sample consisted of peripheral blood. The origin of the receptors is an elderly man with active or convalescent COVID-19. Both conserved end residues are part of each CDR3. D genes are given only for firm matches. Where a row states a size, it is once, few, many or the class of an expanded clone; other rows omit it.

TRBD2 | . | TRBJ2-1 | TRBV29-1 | CSVGGLAGGPGANEQFF | TGCAGCGTTGGCGGTCTAGCGGGAGGGCCCGGGGCGAATGAGCAGTTCTTC
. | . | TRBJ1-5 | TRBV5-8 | CASREGQPNQPQHF | TGTGCCAGCAGAGAGGGACAACCAAATCAGCCCCAGCATTTT
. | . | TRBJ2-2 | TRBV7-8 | CASSNDRINTGELFF | TGTGCCAGCAGCAATGACAGGATCAACACCGGGGAGCTGTTTTTT
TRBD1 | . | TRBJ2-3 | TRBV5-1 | CASSRLGGTTDTQYF | TGCGCCAGCAGCCGGCTAGGGGGCACCACAGATACGCAGTATTTT
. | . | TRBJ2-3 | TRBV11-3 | CASSPSGTQYF | TGTGCCAGCAGCCCGAGCGGTACGCAGTATTTT
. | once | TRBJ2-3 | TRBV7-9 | CASSFLATTDTQYF | TGTGCCAGCAGCTTCCTGGCAACCACAGATACGCAGTATTTT
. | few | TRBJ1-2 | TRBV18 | CASSRKRESYGYTF | TGTGCCAGCTCACGTAAACGGGAATCGTATGGCTACACCTTC
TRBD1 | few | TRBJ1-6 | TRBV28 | CASSPRTGGSPLHF | TGTGCCAGCAGTCCCCGGACAGGGGGATCACCCCTCCACTTT
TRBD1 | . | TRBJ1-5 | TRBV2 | CASSLSFDRARSNQPQHF | TGTGCCAGCAGTCTTTCTTTCGACAGGGCTCGGAGCAATCAGCCCCAGCATTTT
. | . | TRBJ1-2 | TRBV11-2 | CASSLEGNGYTF | TGTGCCAGCAGCTTAGAGGGCAATGGCTACACCTTC